The rows below give T cell receptor beta chains drawn from one sample of a study of blood T cell repertoires in COVID-19. TCRdb's copy holds only in-frame clones and misses some; the assay was immunoSEQ multiplex PCR. This table has fewer than 400,000 clones, 80% to 90% appearing once. The sample taken for sequencing was PBMCs or T cells enriched from blood (not recorded which). These receptors all come from a woman aged 45 to 65 who had recovered from COVID-19. The conserved cysteine and the conserved F or W are not part of the CDR3 here.

V gene,CDR3 length,CDR3 protein
TRBV3-1/TRBV3-2,13,ASSQDRGFAGELF
TRBV7-8,12,ASSFLAGEDTQY
TRBV6-5,14,ASSFWDRGTTDTQY
TRBV5-6,13,ASSQTGLSPYEQY
TRBV4-1,14,ASSQEAGVVTGELF
TRBV9,11,ASSWGGTDTQY
TRBV3-1/TRBV3-2,12,ASSDFSQKNIQY
TRBV6-5,14,ASSSLGGLPDGEQF
TRBV7-2,11,ASSLAGYYGYT
TRBV7-7,13,ASSLGAGGNEKLF
TRBV4-3,13,ASSQGGGGIYEQY
TRBV5-6,11,ASSLTGYYGYT
TRBV5-5,12,ASSFRQSNTEAF
TRBV6-5,13,ASTPNRLTNTEAF
TRBV19,11,ASTDTRGREAF
TRBV11-3,12,ASSVQGSGTEAF
TRBV15,16,ATSTQGGSPYLYNEQF
TRBV7-2,13,ASSLGTGWDRRYT
TRBV2,13,ASSPMTGTNEKLF
TRBV12-3/TRBV12-4,11,ASSLTGYSPLH
TRBV6-5,10,ASRPGGDEQF
TRBV6-1,12,ASSDMGQDYGYT
TRBV2,12,ASRLGTGSSEQY
TRBV3-1/TRBV3-2,16,ASSQQGLAGGVTDTQY
TRBV30,12,AWSGGASRYEQY
TRBV12-3/TRBV12-4,11,ASSLTVNTEAF
TRBV5-6,9,ASSQFGEQF
TRBV28,11,ASRSTGNQPQH
TRBV5-1,11,ASNSGGKNEQY
TRBV27,14,ASSLNGGEGQETQY
TRBV3-1/TRBV3-2,14,ASSQPLGTENYGYT
TRBV6-2/TRBV6-3,11,ASSRTDQETQY
TRBV7-2,13,ASSLARTGSYEQY
TRBV19,11,ASSIVRTGEQY
TRBV28,12,ASRTGAINQPQH
TRBV30,14,AWSSLYSGPEETQY
TRBV6-5,9,ASTRGNTIY
TRBV9,13,ASSMYRGELYGYT
TRBV11-2,16,ASSLGVGLAGASYEQY
TRBV21-1,17,ASSKARRQWARLDQPQH
TRBV5-1,14,ASSLEGTGGLYGYT
TRBV30,11,ACPGDVYNEQF
TRBV5-6,13,ASSLPRGSYYEQY
TRBV2,8,ASSINEQF
TRBV4-1,9,ASSQADGYT
TRBV7-9,12,ASSPKSSGTEAF
TRBV28,14,ASSFTSFTSTDTQY
TRBV11-1,11,ASSLSASYEQY
TRBV3-1/TRBV3-2,11,ASSHGTVETQY
TRBV9,11,ASSLSTNEKLF
TRBV19,12,ATLNPGQSEKLF
TRBV6-5,12,ASSSPVAKNIQY
TRBV29-1,10,SVVDPGEEQF
TRBV7-8,16,ASSSPGPREATNEKLF
TRBV30,13,AWTMGLADQETQY
TRBV12-3/TRBV12-4,9,ASQSHYEQY
TRBV4-2,14,ASSQDLAGGYNEQF
TRBV2,13,ASSRERGRNQPQH
TRBV6-1,14,ASSEGFGGSYNEQF